A single sample is the source of the 6 T cell receptor beta chains below, sequenced in a study of early T cells in non-severe SARS-CoV-2 infection. TCRdb fed the 5' RACE reads into MiXCR, producing one record per CDR3 protein. The table records roughly 100,000 distinct CDR3 sequences, over 10% of them present only once. What was sequenced was whole blood. The receptors come from an adult who was a healthcare worker with PCR-confirmed SARS-CoV-2 infection or an uninfected control (not recorded which).

This sequence joins TRBV20-1 and TRBJ1-2; no firm D call. The CDR3 has 13 residues. Germline-derived CDR1 and CDR2 are DFQATT and SNEGSKA (reference sequence). The V end lost 4 bases, the J end lost 5 bases, and 14 bases lay between the germline ends. CDR3 DNA sequence: TGCAGTGCTAAGCCCCCGTTCCATTATGGCTACACCTTC. It translates to CSAKPPFHYGYTF.

The chain links TRBV28 to TRBJ2-3, with 9 positions matching TRBD2. From germline, CDR1 is MDHEN and CDR2 SYDVKM. The CDR3 spans 15 residues. J lost 7 bases, V lost 2 bases, and 7 bases had no gene match. CDR3 amino acids: CASSLAGGSVNTQYF. CDR3 DNA: TGTGCCAGCAGTTTAGCGGGGGGGAGCGTGAATACGCAGTATTTT.

The chain recombines TRBV5-4 with TRBJ1-1, with TRBD1 identical over 8 bases. Germline CDR1 and CDR2: SGHNT and YYREEE (reference sequence). This CDR3 comprises 14 residues. Trimming cost V 2 bases and J 5 bases; bases outside gene matches: 5. CDR3 amino acids: CASSLQGGGTEAFF. DNA for the CDR3: TGTGCCAGCAGCTTACAGGGGGGAGGAACTGAAGCTTTCTTT.

The chain joins TRBV28 to TRBJ2-4; D uncertain. Trimming stripped 5 bases from V and 0 bases from J, with 14 bases between. CDR3 length equals 16 residues. Germline values: CDR1 MDHEN, CDR2 SYDVKM. The DNA of the CDR3 is TGTGCCAGCAGTACCCGCTTCCAGGCAGCCAAAAACATTCAGTACTTC. Encoded protein: CASSTRFQAAKNIQYF.

This clonotype was recorded a few times. The chain uses TRBV5-1 and TRBJ1-3, with unresolved D. Trimming cost V 1 base and J 0 bases, with 8 bases left between them. This CDR3 contains 15 residues. Germline values: CDR1 SGHRS, CDR2 YFSETQ. CDR3 DNA: TGCGCCAGCAGCTTGAACGTGGGCTCTGGAAACACCATATATTTT. The encoded protein is CASSLNVGSGNTIYF. Complete variable domain (other parts from reference TRBV5-1 and TRBJ1-3): KAGVTQTPRYLIKTRGQQVTLSCSPISGHRSVSWYQQTPGQGLQFLFEYFSETQRNKGNFPGRFSGRQFSNSRSEMNVSTLELGDSALYLCASSLNVGSGNTIYFGEGSWLTVV.

This clonotype showed up just a few times. This rearrangement joins TRBV28 to TRBJ1-1; D is uncertain. This CDR3 contains 14 residues. V shed 5 bases and J shed 2 bases, with 12 bases lying between them. Germline V gene data show CDR1 as MDHEN and CDR2 as SYDVKM. The CDR3: CASSPKRGNTEAFF. As DNA, the CDR3 is TGTGCCAGCAGTCCCAAGCGCGGAAACACTGAAGCTTTCTTT.